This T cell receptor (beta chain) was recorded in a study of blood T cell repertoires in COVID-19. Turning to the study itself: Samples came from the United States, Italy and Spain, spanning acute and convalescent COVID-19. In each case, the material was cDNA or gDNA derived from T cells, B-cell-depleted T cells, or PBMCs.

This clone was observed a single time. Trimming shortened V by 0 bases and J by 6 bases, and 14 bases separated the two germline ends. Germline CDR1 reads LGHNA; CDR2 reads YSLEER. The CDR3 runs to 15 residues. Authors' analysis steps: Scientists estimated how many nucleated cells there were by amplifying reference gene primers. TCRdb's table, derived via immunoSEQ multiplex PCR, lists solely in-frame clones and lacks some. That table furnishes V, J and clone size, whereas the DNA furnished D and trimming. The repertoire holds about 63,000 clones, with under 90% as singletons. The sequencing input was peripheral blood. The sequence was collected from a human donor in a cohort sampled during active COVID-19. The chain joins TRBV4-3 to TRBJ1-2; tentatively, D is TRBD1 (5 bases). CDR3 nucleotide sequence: TGCGCCAGCAGCCAAGACCAATTCTCGACAGATGGCTACACCTTC. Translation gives CASSQDQFSTDGYTF.